This T cell receptor (beta chain) is from a study of cytomegalovirus exposure and HLA in healthy donors. The PCR employed 60 Vbeta primers together with 13 Jbeta primers. Here immunoSEQ multiplex PCR was the method, and the copy in TCRdb shows in-frame clones only, minus some. The table lists approximately 130,000 clones, about 9.4% of them singletons. This clone was detected only a few times. Its antigen is still unknown. V lost 6 bases and J 3 bases, leaving 10 bases between the germline ends. The length of the CDR3 is 13 residues. The germline V gene has CDR1 MNHNY and CDR2 SVGAGI (reference sequence). Regarding donors, all were healthy bone marrow donors. Overall study results and limits: High specificity and sensitivity for cytomegalovirus status were reported for the classifier. About 87% or about 30% of the time was how often most TCR beta V segments were productive, according to an earlier analysis.

The sequence was collected from a woman aged 40-49 years in good health and CMV-seropositive. Specimen: PBMCs. This chain links TRBV6-6 with TRBJ2-3, with D possibly TRBD2 on 5 matching bases. The CDR3, as DNA: TGTGCCAGCAGACGACGGGATACAGATACGCAGTATTTT. The encoded protein is CASRRRDTDTQYF.